Following are 10 T cell receptor beta chains from one sample sequenced in a study of graft-versus-host responses after intestinal transplantation. Sequencing was performed with immunoSEQ multiplex PCR; in TCRdb, only in-frame clones are kept and a portion is missing. The sample contains 35,000 to 45,000 clones, approximately 96% of which appear only once. Sequenced here: PBMCs, sampled 16 days after intestinal transplant. Every receptor here comes from a human patient who received an intestinal transplant, so some T cells may come from the graft donor.

The rearrangement links TRBV28 to TRBJ2-3, with D possibly TRBD1 on 5 matching bases. CDR3 length: 16 residues. V was shortened by 2 bases and J by 1 base, with 13 bases between the two germline ends. Germline V gives CDR1 MDHEN, CDR2 SYDVKM. Written as DNA, the CDR3 is TGTGCCAGCAGTTTAATCGACGGCAGGGGCACAGATACGCAGTATTTT. It is translated as CASSLIDGRGTDTQYF.

This clone occurred a few times. The V gene is TRBV9, the J gene TRBJ2-7; 10 bases align to TRBD2. V lost 4 bases to trimming and J lost 2 bases; unmatched junction nucleotides: 3. CDR1 and CDR2 (germline): SGDLS, YYNGEE. The CDR3 runs 14 residues. The CDR3 sequence: CASSPSGSTYEQYF. The CDR3 DNA reads as TGTGCCAGCAGCCCTAGCGGGAGTACCTACGAGCAGTACTTC. The full variable domain, with the rest looked up from reference TRBV9 and TRBJ2-7, is DSGVTQTPKHLITATGQRVTLRCSPRSGDLSVYWYQQSLDQGLQFLIQYYNGEERAKGNILERFSAQQFPDLHSELNLSSLELGDSALYFCASSPSGSTYEQYFGPGTRLTVT.

The chain links TRBV11-3 to TRBJ2-7, with D tentatively TRBD1 (5 bases). The V end lost 5 bases, the J end lost 6 bases, and 17 bases lay between the germline ends. Germline V gene data show CDR1 as SGHNT and CDR2 as YENEEA. The CDR3 contains 14 residues. In DNA form, the CDR3 reads TGTGCCAGCAGCCGAACAGGTTTGGAGACCGAGCAGTACTTC. As protein: CASSRTGLETEQYF.

The chain is built from TRBV7-8 and TRBJ1-4; TRBD1 is a possible D gene (6 bases). Trimming removed 1 base from V and 7 bases from J, with 16 bases in between. Germline-derived CDR1 and CDR2 are SGHVS and FQNEAQ. This CDR3 is 16 amino acids long. The CDR3 DNA reads TGTGCCAGCAGCTTAGTCCCTAGGGGGGATTCTGAAAAACTGTTTTTT. Its translation is CASSLVPRGDSEKLFF.

V is TRBV4-3 and J is TRBJ1-5; weak D call: TRBD1 (5 bases). Deletions cut 0 bases from V and 4 bases from J, with 7 bases between. The CDR3 spans 14 residues. Germline V gene lookup returns CDR1 LGHNA and CDR2 YSLEER. Written as DNA, the CDR3 is TGCGCCAGCAGCCAAGACAGGGTTAATCAGCCCCAGCATTTT. It encodes CASSQDRVNQPQHF.

This clone appeared a single time. V and J are TRBV28 and TRBJ2-6, with D perhaps matching TRBD1 (6 bases). This CDR3 spans 16 amino acids. V was shortened by 6 bases and J by 0 bases, with 12 bases between the two germline ends. From germline, CDR1 is MDHEN and CDR2 SYDVKM. The CDR3 loop is CASSQDSISGANVLTF. The DNA for the CDR3 is TGTGCCAGCAGCCAGGACAGCATCTCTGGGGCCAACGTCCTGACTTTC. The entire variable domain, with the rest obtained from reference TRBV28 and TRBJ2-6, is as follows: DVKVTQSSRYLVKRTGEKVFLECVQDMDHENMFWYRQDPGLGLRLIYFSYDVKMKEKGDIPEGYSVSREKKERFSLILESASTNQTSMYLCASSQDSISGANVLTFGAGSRLTVL.

This chain connects TRBV19 to TRBJ2-7; D gene uncertain. Per germline, CDR1 LNHDA and CDR2 SQIVND (reference sequence). V was cut by 5 bases and J by 2 bases, with 10 bases left in between. This CDR3 spans 13 amino acids. In DNA, the CDR3 is TGTGCCAGTAGTCCTTCCACAGCCTACGAGCAGTACTTC. Protein sequence: CASSPSTAYEQYF. The full variable domain, completed using reference TRBV19 and TRBJ2-7, is DGGITQSPKYLFRKEGQNVTLSCEQNLNHDAMYWYRQDPGQGLRLIYYSQIVNDFQKGDIAEGYSVSREKKESFPLTVTSAQKNPTAFYLCASSPSTAYEQYFGPGTRLTVT.

The rearrangement joins TRBV5-1 to TRBJ2-7, with D unresolved. V was trimmed by 4 bases and J by 0 bases, leaving 8 bases between them. Germline V gene sequence: CDR1 SGHRS, CDR2 YFSETQ. CDR3 length: 13 amino acids. This CDR3 reads CASSTDDSYEQYF. As DNA, the CDR3 is TGCGCCAGCAGCACGGACGACTCCTACGAGCAGTACTTC.

This rearrangement joins TRBV9 to TRBJ2-5, with TRBD1 identical over 10 bases. Germline lookup yields CDR1 SGDLS and CDR2 YYNGEE. V lost 0 bases to trimming and J lost 5 bases; unmatched junction nucleotides: 7. The CDR3 has 16 amino acids. For the CDR3, the DNA is TGTGCCAGCAGCGTAGACGGGACAGGGGTGAAGGAGACCCAGTACTTC. Protein product: CASSVDGTGVKETQYF.

The rearrangement uses TRBV6-6 and TRBJ2-2, with D hard to call. Germline V lookup: CDR1 MNHNY, CDR2 SVGAGI (reference sequence). V lost 7 bases to trimming and J lost 4 bases, with 7 bases between them. This CDR3 has 12 residues. CDR3 coding DNA: TGTGCCAGCAATCCACCCACCGGGGAGCTGTTTTTT. Its translation: CASNPPTGELFF.